This TCR beta chain was profiled in a study of cytomegalovirus exposure and HLA in healthy donors. Study-wide context: Roughly 80 million unique TCRs from HLA-typed donors made up an early data release.

The junction had 5 bases not matched to a gene; V was cut back by 4 bases and J by 5 bases. The CDR3 is made up of 14 amino acids. CDR1 and CDR2 from the germline V gene are SEHNR and FQNEAQ (reference sequence). The study ran its PCR with 60 Vbeta and 13 Jbeta primers. Using immunoSEQ multiplex PCR, the repertoire was profiled, and TCRdb retains in-frame clones only, with some absent. The sample includes approximately 110,000 clones, approximately 80% of them seen just once. This clone has just one count. What it binds is unknown. General study points: Reports state that TCR beta sequences accurately predicted most subjects' HLA-A and HLA-B alleles. Accounts indicate the classifier identified cytomegalovirus status with strong specificity and sensitivity. Links to common viral pathogens appeared, in a later analysis, for several of the most significant clusters.

The sequenced sample consisted of PBMCs. This TCR derives from a woman under 40 in good health and CMV-seropositive. This chain links TRBV7-9 with TRBJ2-5, with TRBD2 matching over 9 bases. CDR3: CASSSLAGEETQYF. The CDR3 DNA sequence: TGTGCCAGCAGCTCTTTAGCGGGAGAGGAGACCCAGTACTTC.